This T cell receptor (beta chain) is drawn from a study of identical twins (dated by TCRdb to the mid-2010s). With respect to the entire study: The study deep-sequenced TCR alpha and beta repertoires from monozygotic twins, unrelated adults of various ages and cord blood to test whether fetal clonotypes persist. Replicate twin experiments were performed at different times using different library preparation protocols to rule out contamination. Overall results and qualifications from the work: Out-of-frame TCR alpha sharing in monozygotic twins was systematically underestimated by recombination models, whereas sharing between unrelated individuals was in agreement with the recombination models. Fewer insertions were carried by abundant cord blood beta clonotypes, a similar but weaker trend appeared in young adult naive repertoires, and no such trend appeared in memory repertoires. A weaker excess of twin sharing was found in beta out-of-frame sequences because the signal-to-noise ratio was lowered by fewer shared sequences. Out-of-frame TCR alpha sequences shared between twins showed an excess of low generation-probability sequences compared with coincidental sharing between unrelated individuals. Zero-insertion analyses could be partly confounded by invariant T cells such as MAIT and iNKT, although diverse VJ usage argued against such confounding for most clonotypes. Because the same donors could not be followed over many years, the conclusions depended on cross-sectional statistical analysis.

This clonotype was counted ten times or more. The target of this receptor is not known. No base quality information exists; no much larger clone differs at one position. The CDR3 has 13 amino acids, counting the end cysteine and phenylalanine. Only the CDR3 DNA is retained, 39 bases long and in frame from the first base. At the junction V is shortened by 4 bases and J by 2 bases, with 9 bases in between. Every donor was a healthy Caucasian. Three pairs of female monozygotic twins, all aged about 18 to 29 years, made up the twin cohort. Positive isolation kits from Invitrogen were used to isolate the CD4+ and CD8+ T cell populations. Library preparation employed 5' RACE. The instrument given in TCRdb is Illumina HiSeq 2000. Template switching introduced a universal primer binding site; the final cDNA contained a unique molecular identifier, enabling accurate counting of TCR cDNA molecules. First-strand cDNA for TCR alpha and beta chains was synthesized from specific primers in the conserved constant-segment region. To control for contamination, every cDNA library was double barcoded, receiving both a SMART-Mk sample barcode and Illumina barcodes. Two successive PCR steps introduced TruSeq adapter sequences along with Illumina sample barcodes. The TCR alpha and beta cDNA libraries were sequenced on the Illumina HiSeq platform using custom primers. The original methods were these. Unique molecular identifiers were extracted from raw reads with MiGEC, and CDR3 positions were determined with MiXCR. For each individual, recombination models were inferred using an EM algorithm with the repgenHMM and IGoR tools. Shared clonotypes were analyzed with the tcR package in R, and sharing was normalized by the product of cloneset sizes. To study raw recombination free of thymic and clonal selection effects, out-of-frame nonproductive sequences were analyzed. TCRdb ran its own pipeline on the public reads, namely fastp trimming at Q25 and MiXCR clone calling, and kept in-frame beta chains. Every entry covers one CDR3 protein and lists the most common genes and DNA from its rows. The V and J calls follow TCRdb's processing rather than the paper's. This sample gives approximately 250,000 distinct CDR3 sequences in total; 5.5% to 7.5% of them show up just once. The top ten clones comprise 13% to 15% of the sample.

These data are also associated with another study on T cells expressing NK-cell markers. The second study's authors report: Eight donors provided sorted CD3+CD56+NKG2C+, CD3+CD56+NKG2C- and CD3+CD56-NKG2C+ T-cell subsets, whose TCR beta-chain repertoires were profiled. Most of the eight sequenced donors were HCMV-seropositive and one was HCMV-seronegative. To restrict sorting to alphabetaTCR-expressing T cells, an anti-gammadeltaTCR antibody was added in several experiments. In several donors, the dominant CD3+CD56+NKG2C+ clonotypes ranked among the top 10 CD8+ clonotypes, making up 1.0-7.0% of CD8+ T cells. Those dominant clonotypes were again the most abundant among CD3+CD56-NKG2C+ cells in four donors, at roughly 28.3-65%. Whether the expanded NKG2C-expressing T cell clones were specific for HCMV antigens was left unclear. The study sequenced eight donors, all healthy volunteers chosen at random: three men and five women. HCMV serostatus was determined by detecting HCMV-specific IgG in serum with a commercial ELISA kit. MIGEC was used to demultiplex reads and group reads by UMI, and MiTCR was used to assemble and quantify clonotypes. To exclude erroneous sequences, only TCR cDNA sequences supported by at least two reads were retained. The tcR package was used for downstream repertoire analysis, and clonotypes were matched across fractions by CDR3 nucleotide sequence plus V segment. VDJmatch was used to annotate antigen specificity against VDJdb, with one amino acid substitution in CDR3 allowed.

The clonotype originates from a woman younger than 30 in good health. The sequenced material came from CD8+ T cells sorted from blood. This chain joins TRBV12-3 or TRBV12-4 to TRBJ2-7; the D gene is perhaps TRBD2, on 5 matching bases. In nucleotides, the sequence is TGTGCCAGCAGTTCGGTACTAGCCTACGAGCAGTACTTC. Translation gives CASSSVLAYEQYF.